This paragraph covers one T cell receptor (beta chain) sequence. Using immunoSEQ multiplex PCR, the repertoire was profiled, and TCRdb retains in-frame clones only, with some absent. Of roughly 300,000 clones in the sample, about 93% were seen once. Per the germline V gene, CDR1 is PRHDT and CDR2 is FYEKMQ (reference sequence). This CDR3 is 14 amino acids long. Trimming stripped 3 bases from V and 0 bases from J, with 9 bases between. The data were obtained in a study of blood T cell repertoires in COVID-19. The wider study: The origin of the acute and convalescent COVID-19 samples was the United States, Italy and Spain.

Material: PBMCs or T cells enriched from blood (not recorded which). V and J are TRBV13 and TRBJ2-7; D not certain. This sequence originates from a woman younger than 45 who had recovered from COVID-19. The CDR3 sequence: CASSLGQSSYEQYF. The CDR3 DNA sequence: TGTGCCAGCAGCTTGGGCCAAAGCTCCTACGAGCAGTACTTC. Full variable domain (remainder filled in from reference TRBV13 and TRBJ2-7): AAGVIQSPRHLIKEKRETATLKCYPIPRHDTVYWYQQGPGQDPQFLISFYEKMQSDKGSIPDRFSAQQFSDYHSELNMSSLELGDSALYFCASSLGQSSYEQYFGPGTRLTVT.